A selection of T cell receptor beta chains follows, all from one sample in a study of blood T cell repertoires in COVID-19. Clones were sequenced by immunoSEQ multiplex PCR, and TCRdb holds only the in-frame ones, with some missing. The data contain about 200,000 clones, around 88% of them singletons. Sequencing used PBMCs or T cells enriched from blood (not recorded which). All receptors derive from a man aged 40-49 years with acute COVID-19. Each CDR3 is given with its conserved first and last residue. Fields, in order: D gene, V gene, J gene, clone size, CDR3 length, CDR3 protein, CDR3 DNA. The D gene is left open where the match is weak. The size of a clone is reported for some rows only, either as once, few or many, or as a class for expanded clones.

>TRBD2|TRBV7-7|TRBJ2-5|-|15
CASSPDGGRGETQYF
TGTGCCAGCAGCCCGGATGGGGGGAGGGGAGAGACCCAGTACTTC
>TRBD1|TRBV29-1|TRBJ1-1|-|13
CSGQTGGDGEAFF
TGCAGCGGCCAGACAGGGGGCGACGGTGAAGCTTTCTTT
>-|TRBV3-1/TRBV3-2|TRBJ2-7|-|16
CASSQALGPSSYEQYF
TGTGCCAGCAGCCAAGCGTTGGGGCCCAGCTCCTACGAGCAGTACTTC
>-|TRBV2|TRBJ1-1|-|14
CASSRDNPNTEAFF
TGTGCCAGCAGCAGGGACAACCCCAACACTGAAGCTTTCTTT
>TRBD2|TRBV27|TRBJ2-5|few|16
CASSSPGLAGERTQYF
TGTGCCAGCAGTTCCCCCGGACTAGCGGGAGAAAGGACCCAGTACTTC
>-|TRBV13|TRBJ2-1|-|16
CASNSPRDSYYNEQFF
TGTGCCAGCAATTCCCCCCGGGACTCCTACTACAATGAGCAGTTCTTC
>-|TRBV7-3|TRBJ1-5|-|13
CASSSYSNQPQHF
TGTGCCAGCAGCTCTTATAGCAATCAGCCCCAGCATTTT
>-|TRBV18|TRBJ2-7|-|12
CASSQGIYEQYF
TGTGCCAGCTCACAGGGGATCTACGAGCAGTACTTC
>-|TRBV18|TRBJ1-3|-|14
CASSAQGWGNTIYF
TGTGCCAGCTCAGCTCAGGGCTGGGGAAACACCATATATTTT
>TRBD1|TRBV30|TRBJ2-7|-|15
CAWSRGLNIPYEQYF
TGTGCCTGGAGTAGGGGGCTTAACATTCCCTACGAGCAGTACTTC
>TRBD1|TRBV7-2|TRBJ1-3|-|15
CASSLRQGPGNTIYF
TGTGCCAGCAGCTTACGACAGGGGCCAGGAAACACCATATATTTT
>TRBD1|TRBV5-1|TRBJ1-4|-|16
CASSSQGAMANEKLFF
TGCGCCAGCAGCTCTCAGGGGGCTATGGCTAATGAAAAACTGTTTTTT
>TRBD1|TRBV29-1|TRBJ2-7|-|12
CSVAGQGDEQYF
TGCAGCGTTGCGGGACAGGGTGACGAGCAGTACTTC
>-|TRBV27|TRBJ1-5|once|14
CASATNRAGQPQHF
TGTGCCAGCGCCACCAACAGGGCAGGTCAGCCCCAGCATTTT
>-|TRBV3-1/TRBV3-2|TRBJ2-1|-|15
CASSQGRSESGEQFF
TGTGCCAGCAGCCAAGGTCGGAGCGAGTCGGGGGAGCAGTTCTTC
>TRBD2|TRBV7-9|TRBJ2-2|-|15
CASVPFSGRGGELFF
TGTGCCAGCGTACCCTTCAGCGGGAGGGGCGGGGAGCTGTTTTTT
>TRBD1|TRBV2|TRBJ1-5|-|14
CASSYDRGNQPQHF
TGTGCCAGCAGTTACGACAGGGGGAATCAGCCCCAGCATTTT
>-|TRBV14|TRBJ2-7|few|13
CASSHYEGHEQYF
TGTGCCAGCAGCCACTACGAGGGTCATGAGCAGTACTTC
>TRBD2|TRBV6-5|TRBJ2-1|-|15
CASSKRERGVGEQFF
TGTGCCAGCAGTAAGCGGGAGAGGGGCGTCGGTGAGCAGTTCTTC
>-|TRBV6-5|TRBJ2-2|-|15
CASSKLGAGTGELFF
TGTGCCAGCAGTAAGCTAGGGGCGGGGACCGGGGAGCTGTTTTTT
>-|TRBV2|TRBJ2-7|-|12
CASRDLRYEQYF
TGTGCCAGCCGAGACTTGCGATACGAGCAGTACTTC
>-|TRBV4-1|TRBJ1-5|-|15
CASSQDSRVHQPQHF
TGCGCCAGCAGCCAAGATTCGAGGGTACATCAGCCCCAGCATTTT
>-|TRBV3-1/TRBV3-2|TRBJ2-7|once|15
CASSQDPQPGYEQYF
TGTGCCAGCAGCCAAGATCCCCAGCCAGGCTACGAGCAGTACTTC
>-|TRBV30|TRBJ1-5|-|13
CAWSDRGNQPQHF
TGTGCCTGGAGTGACAGGGGCAATCAGCCCCAGCATTTT
>-|TRBV11-3|TRBJ2-1|-|13
CASSLPGMHEQFF
TGTGCCAGCAGCTTGCCGGGTATGCATGAGCAGTTCTTC